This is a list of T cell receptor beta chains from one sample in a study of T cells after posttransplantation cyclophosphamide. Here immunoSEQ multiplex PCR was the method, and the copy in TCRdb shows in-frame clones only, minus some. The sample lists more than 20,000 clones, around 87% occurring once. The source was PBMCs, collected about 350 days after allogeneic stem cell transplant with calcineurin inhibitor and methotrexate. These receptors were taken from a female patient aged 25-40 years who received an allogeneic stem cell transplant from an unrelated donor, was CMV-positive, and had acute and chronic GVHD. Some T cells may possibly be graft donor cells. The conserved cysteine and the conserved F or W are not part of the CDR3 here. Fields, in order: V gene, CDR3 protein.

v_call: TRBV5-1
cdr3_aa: ASSLLGAGDEF

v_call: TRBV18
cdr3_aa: AAAGDRTKQETQY

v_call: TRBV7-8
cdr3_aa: ASSSVTGVLEAF

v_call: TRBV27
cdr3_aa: ASSYSQGPVSEAF

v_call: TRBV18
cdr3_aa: ASSPRQGEETQY

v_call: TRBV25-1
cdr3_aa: ASSERAGDNTDTQY

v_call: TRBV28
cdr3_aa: ASSPPRGEENIQY

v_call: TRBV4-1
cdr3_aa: ASSSLAGGYNEQF

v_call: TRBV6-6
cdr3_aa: ASSHEGTGSNQPQH

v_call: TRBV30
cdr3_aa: AWSQGARNQPQH

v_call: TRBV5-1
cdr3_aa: ASSLAGNTEAF

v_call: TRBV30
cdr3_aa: AWSVRATNEKLF

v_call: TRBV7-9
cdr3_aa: ASSRGTGSGNTIY

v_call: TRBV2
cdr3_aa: ASSFLDKGRDETQY

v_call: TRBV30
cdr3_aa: AWSLGQGASYEQY

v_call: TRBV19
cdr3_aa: ASSIPQAGGGNEQF

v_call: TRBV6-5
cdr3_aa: ASSYTRDQPQH

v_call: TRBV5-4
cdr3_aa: ASSFGEVTEAF

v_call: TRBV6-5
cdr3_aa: ASSAGGADEKLF

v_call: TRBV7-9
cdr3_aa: ASSLGGSNTEAF

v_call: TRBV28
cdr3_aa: ASSFSSGKDTQY

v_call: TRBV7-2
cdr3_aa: ASSPYNEQF

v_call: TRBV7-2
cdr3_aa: ASSTAGGRTDTQY

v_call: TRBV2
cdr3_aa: ASRGTGLTYEQY

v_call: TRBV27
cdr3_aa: ATLSPGGRAYEQY

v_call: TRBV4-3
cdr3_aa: ASSPDRGPEAF

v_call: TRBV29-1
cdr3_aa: SVGGGTFTGELF

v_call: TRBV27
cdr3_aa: ASSPTGSTDTQY

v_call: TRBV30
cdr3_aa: AWNLGLARDEQY

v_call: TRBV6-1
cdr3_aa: ASSEINEQF

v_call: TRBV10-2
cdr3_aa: ASSARGGNEQY

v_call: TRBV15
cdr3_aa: ATRGSDYGYT

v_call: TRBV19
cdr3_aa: ASSAGTGGYEQY

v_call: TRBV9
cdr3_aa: ASSAGTGMDTEAF

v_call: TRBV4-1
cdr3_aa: ASSHVSGRAADTQY

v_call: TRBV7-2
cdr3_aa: ASSPVGRDTEAF

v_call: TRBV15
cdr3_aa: ATSSGRQGSDEQY

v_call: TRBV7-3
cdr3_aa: ASSFGQGHNEQF

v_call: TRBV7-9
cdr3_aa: ASSLAGGRLTGELF

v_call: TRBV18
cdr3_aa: ASSQDRLLSNQPQH

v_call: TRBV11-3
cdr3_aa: ASSLGSRDTQETQY

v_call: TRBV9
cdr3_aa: ASSPEIGREGDTQY

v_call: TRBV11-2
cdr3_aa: AVRDYMNTEAF

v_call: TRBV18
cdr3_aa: ASSGLAGDNNEQF

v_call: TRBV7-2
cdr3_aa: ASSLTGGPGELF